The T cell receptor beta chain described here comes from a study of cytomegalovirus exposure and HLA in healthy donors. Study information: Caucasian-associated ancestry cluster membership applied to around 80% of 398 genotyped donors. General study points: Trimming of TCR beta V- and J-genes showed a link, identified in a later analysis, to a missense DCLRE1C variant. Clonal expansion was found to be greater in HLA-associated TCR beta chains than in equally common others in a later analysis. HLA allele associations emerged for roughly 16,000 TCR beta sequences in a later analysis, at 0.05 false discovery rate.

A single count supports this clone. No antigen is known for it. CDR3 length: 11 residues. The V and J ends lost 0 bases and 8 bases respectively, with 7 bases between them. The V gene's germline CDR1 is SQVTM and CDR2 ANQGSEA. PCR was performed using 60 Vbeta and 13 Jbeta primers. Assay: immunoSEQ multiplex PCR; the TCRdb copy retains only in-frame clones and omits some. The sample has over 95,000 clones; 70% to 85% are singletons. The rearrangement uses TRBV29-1 and TRBJ1-2; no clear D gene. Sequencing used PBMCs. The receptor was derived from a woman aged 18-29 years in good health and CMV-seronegative. The CDR3 protein is CSVEDRYGYTF. The CDR3 nucleotides read TGCAGCGTTGAAGATCGGTACGGCTACACCTTC.